Each of the 15 T cell receptor beta chains below was sequenced from the same sample in a study of beta chain features in type 1 diabetes. Broader study findings: Moderately but significantly shorter TCRB CDR3s were found in Type 1 diabetes patients in all four CD4+ subsets.

No antigen has been identified for these receptors. The study reverse transcribed the entire isolated RNA, so it sequenced expressed TCRB transcripts. Repertoires were generated with immunoSEQ multiplex PCR, while TCRdb's copy carries only in-frame clones and drops some. Among about 26,000 clones listed, about 52% were seen once. The source material was stem cell memory CD4+ T cells from blood. The source is a young man with type 1 diabetes.

This clone has only a few counts. The V and J genes are TRBV7-9 and TRBJ1-1; TRBD1 might be the D (5 bases). V lost 5 bases to trimming and J lost 1 base, with 14 bases between them. The CDR3 totals 15 residues. Germline V gene sequence: CDR1 SEHNR, CDR2 FQNEAQ (reference sequence). The CDR3 reads CASSPGTGRNTEAFF. The CDR3 DNA sequence: TGTGCCAGCAGCCCGGGGACTGGGCGGAACACTGAAGCTTTCTTT.

This chain connects TRBV7-2 to TRBJ2-5; a possible D gene is TRBD2 (6 bases). Germline-derived CDR1 and CDR2 are SGHTA and FQGNSA. The CDR3 is 16 residues long. With 1 base removed from V and 5 bases from J, the gap between germline ends came to 17 bases. CDR3 sequence (DNA): TGTGCCAGCAGCTTAGAGGGAGGAAGCGGGTCGGAGACCCAGTACTTC. It translates to CASSLEGGSGSETQYF.

The chain employs TRBV4-1 and TRBJ2-5; 9 nucleotides agree with TRBD2. The germline CDR1 and CDR2 sequences are MGHRA and YSYEKL. This CDR3 comprises 17 residues. J was trimmed by 5 bases and V by 1 base; bases with no gene match: 11. CDR3 sequence: CASSQGPTASGAETQYF. DNA of the CDR3: TGCGCCAGCAGCCAAGGTCCCACGGCTAGCGGGGCGGAGACCCAGTACTTC.

This chain uses TRBV6-5 with TRBJ2-7; weak D call: TRBD2 (6 bases). This CDR3 is built from 14 residues. Germline V gene lookup returns CDR1 MNHEY and CDR2 SVGAGI. Deletions cut 7 bases from V and 0 bases from J, with 13 bases between. The CDR3 DNA reads TGTGCCAGCACCCGCCGGGACTTCTCCTACGAGCAGTACTTC. This sequence encodes CASTRRDFSYEQYF.

This clone appeared a few times. The rearrangement joins TRBV15 to TRBJ2-3; 8 bases line up with TRBD1. Germline values: CDR1 LNHNV, CDR2 YYDKDF (reference sequence). CDR3 size: 16 residues. V was clipped by 5 bases and J by 13 bases; unmatched bases: 20. The CDR3 region has the DNA TGTGCCACCAGCCTGGGGCGGCAGGGGGCCGCCCTGGGGAAGTATTTT. Encoded protein: CATSLGRQGAALGKYF.

The V and J genes are TRBV10-3 and TRBJ1-2; 9 bases align to TRBD1. This CDR3 is 14 amino acids long. The junction had 12 bases not matched to a gene; V was cut back by 10 bases and J by 6 bases. Per germline, CDR1 ENHRY and CDR2 SYGVKD. The CDR3 is CATRPGQGGDGYTF. The CDR3 nucleotides read TGTGCCACACGGCCGGGACAGGGAGGGGATGGCTACACCTTC.

The chain joins TRBV18 to TRBJ2-3, with 7 bases identical to TRBD2. Looked up from germline, CDR1 is KGHSH and CDR2 is LQKENI. The CDR3 runs 14 residues. The V gene end was trimmed by 5 bases and the J gene end by 2 bases; junction bases not matched to a gene: 4. The CDR3 region is CASSLLADTDTQYF. CDR3 DNA sequence: TGTGCCAGCTCATTGCTAGCGGACACAGATACGCAGTATTTT.

Written as DNA, the CDR3 is TGTGCCAGCAGCTTAGCGGGGATTGGGGGCGGCGCCTACGAGCAGTACTTC. Residues: CASSLAGIGGGAYEQYF. V and J are TRBV7-8 and TRBJ2-7, with a possible D match to TRBD1 (6 bases). Trimming took off 0 bases at V and 2 bases at J, with 17 bases between the two ends. Germline V lookup: CDR1 SGHVS, CDR2 FQNEAQ. This CDR3 region has 17 residues. Using reference TRBV7-8 and TRBJ2-7 for the parts outside the CDR3, the full variable domain is GAGVSQSPRYKVAKRGQDVALRCDPISGHVSLFWYQQALGQGPEFLTYFQNEAQLDKSGLPSDRFFAERPEGSVSTLKIQRTQQEDSAVYLCASSLAGIGGGAYEQYFGPGTRLTVT.

In this sample, this clone turned up a few times. The chain uses TRBV6-6 and TRBJ1-5; 7 bases agree with TRBD1. The germline CDR1 and CDR2 sequences are MNHNY and SVGAGI (reference sequence). V trimming: 4 bases; J trimming: 3 bases; junction bases outside the gene matches: 3. The CDR3 totals 14 residues. The CDR3 region has the DNA TGTGCCAGCAGTTCGGGACAGCCCAATCAGCCCCAGCATTTT. Its translation: CASSSGQPNQPQHF.

This chain's CDR3 is CATSRALGRGNPNYGYTF. In DNA, the CDR3 is TGTGCCACCAGCAGAGCTTTGGGCAGGGGGAACCCTAACTATGGCTACACCTTC. The rearrangement joins TRBV15 to TRBJ1-2; TRBD1 agrees at 7 bases. The CDR3 loop spans 18 amino acids. The trim removed 1 base at V and 0 bases at J, leaving 11 bases unmatched. The germline gives CDR1 LNHNV, CDR2 YYDKDF (reference sequence).

This clone turned up a few times. The chain joins TRBV7-2 to TRBJ2-7, with 10 bases that match TRBD1. V gave up 4 bases and J gave up 6 bases; unmatched junction bases: 9. CDR1 and CDR2 (germline): SGHTA, FQGNSA. The CDR3 length is 15 residues. This chain's CDR3 is CASSSIGTGVGEQYF. For the CDR3, the DNA is TGTGCCAGCAGCTCGATAGGGACAGGGGTTGGCGAGCAGTACTTC.

For the CDR3, the DNA is TGCAGCGTGACTAGCGGGAGGGCCAATGAGCAGTTCTTC. Residues: CSVTSGRANEQFF. The chain combines TRBV29-1 with TRBJ2-1; TRBD2 aligns across 14 bases. The CDR3 loop spans 13 amino acids. The junction had 1 base not matched to a gene; V was cut back by 6 bases and J by 6 bases. CDR1 is SQVTM, CDR2 ANQGSEA, per germline.

This clone has a handful of counts. The chain carries TRBV15 and TRBJ1-1; D remains ambiguous. This CDR3 region has 16 residues. Trimming shortened V by 2 bases and J by 1 base, and 14 bases separated the two germline ends. Germline V gene sequence: CDR1 LNHNV, CDR2 YYDKDF (reference sequence). The CDR3 DNA is TGTGCCACCAGCAGACCCCCGGGGTACGGGAACACTGAAGCTTTCTTT. Protein sequence: CATSRPPGYGNTEAFF.

The chain uses TRBV20-1 and TRBJ1-2; D call uncertain. The CDR3 has 11 amino acids. V gave up 3 bases and J gave up 4 bases, with 6 bases separating them. CDR1 DFQATT and CDR2 SNEGSKA come from the germline V gene (reference sequence). For the CDR3, the DNA is TGCAGTGCTAGTCACTCCTATGGCTACACCTTC. It codes for CSASHSYGYTF.

This chain connects TRBV2 to TRBJ2-7, with TRBD2 matching over 10 bases. The length of the CDR3 is 15 residues. Trimming removed 5 bases from V and 3 bases from J; junction bases left unmatched: 7. Per germline, CDR1 SNHLY and CDR2 FYNNEI. The CDR3 sequence: CASSSPLAGDYEQYF. The CDR3 coding sequence is TGTGCCAGCAGTTCCCCGCTAGCGGGAGACTACGAGCAGTACTTC.